This T cell receptor (beta chain) was sequenced in a study of cytomegalovirus exposure and HLA in healthy donors. In regard to this clone: Its specificity is not known.

With 4 bases removed from V and 6 bases from J, the gap between germline ends came to 12 bases. The germline gives CDR1 SGHTA, CDR2 FQGNSA. This CDR3 comprises 14 residues. Study findings and constraints: When analyzed later, a missense DCLRE1C variant was found to be linked to TCR beta V- and J-gene trimming. Reports described diagnosis of cytomegalovirus status by the classifier as highly specific and sensitive. In a later analysis, DRB1 alleles had the most associated TCRs; HLA-C alleles the fewest.

Use of 60 Vbeta and 13 Jbeta primers characterized the PCR. The repertoire was sequenced with immunoSEQ multiplex PCR; TCRdb's copy has only in-frame clones and lacks some. The data hold 140,000 or so clones, with about four fifths observed a single time. Healthy bone marrow donors made up the donors. V is TRBV7-2 and J is TRBJ2-2; the D is unclear. The sequence was collected from a man aged 40-55 years in good health and CMV-seronegative. Sequenced material: PBMCs. Here the CDR3 DNA reads TGTGCCAGCAGCTCTATTTTAGCCCCCGGGGAGCTGTTTTTT. The encoded protein is CASSSILAPGELFF.